Presented here are 28 T cell receptor beta chains from one specimen sequenced in a study of Graves' ophthalmopathy and Graves' hyperthyroidism. CDR3 regions of TCR beta were amplified from RNA transcripts. The first round was an RT-PCR with HTBI primers, and the second round was a multiplex PCR. TCRdb reprocessed the multiplex PCR reads via MiXCR and lists one record per CDR3 protein. The profile shows 650,000 to 900,000 distinct CDR3 sequences, approximately 40% of them singletons. Sequenced material: peripheral blood. Receptors originate from an adult man with Graves' ophthalmopathy.

This clonotype was seen repeatedly, ten times or more. The chain is built from TRBV29-1 and TRBJ1-1, with D perhaps matching TRBD1 (5 bases). This CDR3 region has 14 residues. The V end was cut by 7 bases, the J end by 1 base, with 16 bases between. Germline assignment: CDR1 SQVTM and CDR2 ANQGSEA. The CDR3 DNA follows: TGCAGCGCCACAGCCTCAGGGTGGAACACTGAAGCTTTCTTT. It is translated as CSATASGWNTEAFF.

In this sample, this clonotype turned up many times. The chain uses TRBV29-1 and TRBJ1-1; D remains ambiguous. V lost 5 bases to trimming and J lost 2 bases, with 9 bases between them. Germline-derived CDR1 and CDR2 are SQVTM and ANQGSEA. The CDR3 is 12 residues long. DNA for the CDR3: TGCAGCGTTTTTAAAGCTAACACTGAAGCTTTCTTT. It translates to CSVFKANTEAFF.

The V and J genes are TRBV29-1 and TRBJ2-5, with 7 nucleotides matching TRBD1. The J call may be mistaken, given a closer DNA end match to TRBJ2-1. Germline V gives CDR1 SQVTM, CDR2 ANQGSEA. The CDR3 runs 13 residues. For the CDR3, the DNA is TGCAGCGTTTCGAGACAGGGAATGAATGAGCAGTTCTTC. It translates to CSVSRQGMNEQFF.

This clonotype was recorded a few times. The chain carries TRBV7-8 and TRBJ1-5, with 9 nucleotides matching TRBD1. Germline V gives CDR1 SGHVS, CDR2 FQNEAQ. With 5 bases clipped from V and 5 bases from J, the junction kept 7 bases outside the gene matches. This CDR3 is 15 amino acids long. This CDR3 reads CASSIPGQGDQPQHF. The CDR3 bases are TGTGCCAGCAGCATCCCGGGACAGGGTGATCAGCCCCAGCATTTT. Using reference TRBV7-8 and TRBJ1-5 for the parts outside the CDR3, the full variable domain is GAGVSQSPRYKVAKRGQDVALRCDPISGHVSLFWYQQALGQGPEFLTYFQNEAQLDKSGLPSDRFFAERPEGSVSTLKIQRTQQEDSAVYLCASSIPGQGDQPQHFGDGTRLSIL.

Ten or more counts support this clonotype. The chain uses TRBV15 and TRBJ1-6; tentatively, D is TRBD1 (5 bases). Germline CDR1 and CDR2: LNHNV and YYDKDF (reference sequence). V was pared by 0 bases and J by 9 bases, with 9 bases between. This CDR3 comprises 14 residues. CDR3 DNA: TGTGCCACCAGCAGAGATCTCGGGGGTTCACCCCTCCACTTT. Protein sequence: CATSRDLGGSPLHF.

The chain couples TRBV2 to TRBJ2-7; the D gene is possibly TRBD2 (6 bases). The DNA end is a closer match to TRBJ2-1, so the J assignment may be wrong. Germline-derived CDR1 and CDR2 are SNHLY and FYNNEI. The CDR3 loop spans 13 amino acids. This CDR3 reads CASKRRGLTEQFF. As DNA, the CDR3 is TGTGCCAGCAAGAGGCGGGGCCTCACGGAGCAGTTCTTC.

This clonotype was observed a handful of times. Here the CDR3 DNA reads TGTGCCAGCAGCTCCCAAACAGGATCCACCACTGAAGCTTTCTTT. This encodes CASSSQTGSTTEAFF. This sequence joins TRBV7-9 and TRBJ1-1, with a tentative D call TRBD1 (5 bases). CDR3 size: 15 residues. Germline V CDR1 and CDR2: SEHNR, FQNEAQ (reference sequence). Trimming removed 4 bases from V and 4 bases from J, with 16 bases in between.

This clonotype occurred once. The J gene is TRBJ2-7, the V gene TRBV20-1, with D maybe TRBD1 (6 bases). Trimming removed 5 bases from V and 4 bases from J, with 18 bases in between. Germline-derived CDR1 and CDR2 are DFQATT and SNEGSKA (reference sequence). CDR3 length equals 14 residues. CDR3 region: CSADTRTASYEQYF. The DNA for the CDR3 is TGCAGTGCTGACACAAGGACAGCGTCTTACGAGCAGTACTTC.

The chain combines TRBV7-4 with TRBJ1-2; D gene unclear. CDR1 and CDR2 from the germline V gene are SGHVT and SQSDAQ. V lost 8 bases to trimming and J lost 2 bases, with 18 bases between them. This CDR3 is 15 amino acids long. The CDR3 sequence is CASSPTRAMNYGYTF. For the CDR3, the DNA is TGTGCCAGCTCACCAACGAGGGCAATGAACTATGGCTACACCTTC.

The chain links TRBV2 to TRBJ1-5; D not certain. The CDR3 runs 14 residues. In germline, CDR1 is SNHLY, CDR2 FYNNEI. V lost 6 bases to trimming and J lost 9 bases, with 18 bases between them. CDR3 nucleotides: TGTGCCAGCAGAACAGCCAGGATGGGATCGCCCCAGCATTTT. Its translation: CASRTARMGSPQHF.

This clonotype occurred many times. V gene TRBV29-1 combines with J gene TRBJ1-1; a weak D match, TRBD1 (6 bases). CDR3 size: 15 residues. CDR1 is SQVTM, CDR2 ANQGSEA, per germline. The V and J ends lost 6 bases and 5 bases respectively, with 22 bases between them. CDR3: CSVGGRGRGYTEAFF. The CDR3 coding sequence is TGCAGCGTGGGAGGCAGGGGCAGGGGTTATACTGAAGCTTTCTTT.

The chain employs TRBV25-1 and TRBJ1-5, with 9 bases matching TRBD1. There are 15 residues in the CDR3. Per germline, CDR1 MGHDK and CDR2 SYGVNS. V was pared by 5 bases and J by 6 bases, with 8 bases of the junction left unmatched. The chain's CDR3 is CASSLTTGGGQPQHF. In DNA form, the CDR3 reads TGTGCCAGCAGTTTAACGACAGGGGGTGGTCAGCCCCAGCATTTT.

This clonotype was counted at least ten times. The rearrangement joins TRBV7-9 to TRBJ2-5, with D possibly matching TRBD1 (7 bases). Trimming stripped 5 bases from V and 1 base from J, with 14 bases between. CDR3 length: 15 amino acids. Germline V lookup: CDR1 SEHNR, CDR2 FQNEAQ (reference sequence). CDR3 in DNA: TGTGCCAGCAGCCCCCTTCAGGGGGGCCAAGAGACCCAGTACTTC. Protein sequence: CASSPLQGGQETQYF.

At least ten counts were recorded for this clonotype. This CDR3 is CASSLDYSYEQYF. In nucleotides, the CDR3 is TGTGCCAGCAGCCTCGACTATTCCTACGAGCAGTACTTC. The rearrangement uses TRBV7-2 and TRBJ2-7; possible D gene TRBD2, 5 bases. CDR1 SGHTA and CDR2 FQGNSA come from the germline V gene. The V end lost 5 bases, the J end lost 1 base, and 9 bases lay between the germline ends. The CDR3 covers 13 residues.

This chain joins TRBV11-2 and TRBJ1-1, with D possibly TRBD1 on 6 matching bases. This CDR3 region has 14 residues. CDR1 is SGHAT, CDR2 FQNNGV, per germline. V shed 8 bases and J shed 0 bases, with 13 bases lying between them. The CDR3 here is CASSRQEMNTEAFF. DNA of the CDR3: TGTGCCAGCTCTCGACAGGAAATGAACACTGAAGCTTTCTTT. The whole variable domain, filled in from reference TRBV11-2 and TRBJ1-1, reads EAGVAQSPRYKIIEKRQSVAFWCNPISGHATLYWYQQILGQGPKLLIQFQNNGVVDDSQLPKDRFSAERLKGVDSTLKIQPAKLEDSAVYLCASSRQEMNTEAFFGQGTRLTVV.

In this sample, this clonotype turned up many times. The CDR3 here is CASSVGRALDSPLHF. The CDR3 region has the DNA TGTGCCAGCAGCGTAGGCAGGGCCTTGGATTCACCCCTCCACTTT. The V and J genes are TRBV9 and TRBJ1-6, with D tentatively TRBD1 (5 bases). Looked up from germline, CDR1 is SGDLS and CDR2 is YYNGEE. The CDR3 sequence is 15 residues long. V was trimmed by 0 bases and J by 8 bases, leaving 12 bases between them.

This clonotype was picked up many times. J is TRBJ2-5 and V is TRBV7-9; D remains ambiguous. Deletions cut 3 bases from V and 5 bases from J, with 16 bases between. The CDR3 runs to 15 residues. Germline CDR1 reads SEHNR; CDR2 reads FQNEAQ (reference sequence). CDR3 loop: CASSFVGAPKETQYF. The CDR3 DNA follows: TGTGCCAGCAGCTTTGTGGGCGCCCCTAAGGAGACCCAGTACTTC.

This clonotype was recorded many times. The V and J genes are TRBV10-3 and TRBJ2-7; 11 nucleotides agree with TRBD2. Germline-derived CDR1 and CDR2 are ENHRY and SYGVKD. The CDR3 totals 14 residues. The trim removed 10 bases at V and 1 base at J, leaving 6 bases unmatched. CDR3: CATKGLAGSYEQYF. DNA of the CDR3: TGTGCCACCAAAGGACTAGCGGGTTCCTACGAGCAGTACTTC.

A remark on this clonotype: A read error may produce the germline difference seen at one junction end. The V gene is TRBV7-9, the J gene TRBJ2-5; the match to TRBD2 covers 8 bases. The CDR3 runs to 16 residues. CDR1 and CDR2 from the germline V gene are SEHNR and FQNEAQ (reference sequence). As DNA, the CDR3 is TGTGCCAGCAGTTATCCGACTAGCGTCGGGCAAGAGACCCGGTACTTC. Translated: CASSYPTSVGQETRYF.

This clonotype came up once. V is TRBV4-2 and J is TRBJ2-7, with 10 bases fitting TRBD2. The germline V gene has CDR1 LGHNA and CDR2 YNFKEQ. Trimming at V came to 1 base and at J to 7 bases, leaving 7 bases not matched to a gene. CDR3 length equals 15 residues. The CDR3 region is CASSQVGAGGREQYF. The CDR3 region has the DNA TGTGCCAGCAGCCAAGTCGGAGCGGGAGGGAGGGAGCAGTACTTC.

The CDR3 here is CSAQAGVSPDTQYF. The CDR3 bases are TGCAGCGCCCAAGCGGGAGTATCGCCAGATACGCAGTATTTT. The genes are TRBV29-1 and TRBJ2-3, with 8 bases identical to TRBD2. Germline CDR1 and CDR2: SQVTM and ANQGSEA. The trim removed 7 bases at V and 4 bases at J, leaving 10 bases unmatched. The CDR3 has 14 residues.

The table lists this clonotype with a few counts. The gene calls are TRBV7-9 and TRBJ2-7; 12 bases map to TRBD2. Germline lookup yields CDR1 SEHNR and CDR2 FQNEAQ (reference sequence). The CDR3 has 15 residues. With 5 bases clipped from V and 3 bases from J, the junction kept 5 bases outside the gene matches. This CDR3 is CASSRGLAGSYEQYF. DNA of the CDR3: TGTGCCAGCAGCCGAGGACTAGCGGGAAGCTACGAGCAGTACTTC. The full variable domain, its missing parts supplied by reference TRBV7-9 and TRBJ2-7, is DTGVSQNPRHKITKRGQNVTFRCDPISEHNRLYWYRQTLGQGPEFLTYFQNEAQLEKSRLLSDRFSAERPKGSFSTLEIQRTEQGDSAMYLCASSRGLAGSYEQYFGPGTRLTVT.

This clonotype was seen only a few times. The V gene is TRBV9, the J gene TRBJ2-2, with D unresolved. The CDR3 has 14 amino acids. Germline V CDR1 and CDR2: SGDLS, YYNGEE. The germline V and J ends were trimmed by 5 bases and 3 bases, with 11 bases remaining between them. The CDR3 protein is CASSWIPDTGELFF. The DNA of the CDR3 is TGTGCCAGCAGTTGGATACCGGACACCGGGGAGCTGTTTTTT.

This clonotype was detected many times. The gene calls are TRBV20-1 and TRBJ2-5; D uncertain. The V and J ends lost 3 bases and 4 bases respectively, with 9 bases between them. This CDR3 has 12 residues. CDR1 is DFQATT and CDR2 is SNEGSKA in the germline V gene (reference sequence). CDR3 sequence (DNA): TGCAGTGCTAGTCGCCTGGGAGAGACCCAGTACTTC. Amino acid sequence: CSASRLGETQYF.

This clonotype was counted a few times. V is TRBV20-1 and J is TRBJ2-7, with TRBD1 matching over 8 bases. This CDR3 is built from 16 residues. Germline CDR1 reads DFQATT; CDR2 reads SNEGSKA (reference sequence). V lost 6 bases to trimming and J lost 0 bases; unmatched junction nucleotides: 13. CDR3 bases: TGCAGTGCGAGACGAACCAGGGGGCTTGGCTCCTACGAGCAGTACTTC. Its translation: CSARRTRGLGSYEQYF.

The V gene is TRBV6-1, the J gene TRBJ1-6; 9 bases match TRBD1. The CDR3 consists of 15 residues. J was trimmed by 11 bases and V by 6 bases; bases with no gene match: 11. Germline-derived CDR1 and CDR2 are MNHNS and SASEGT. The CDR3 DNA follows: TGTGCCAGCAGCCCCGGGACAGGGCGGAATCCACCCCTCCACTTT. Its translation is CASSPGTGRNPPLHF.

The chain recombines TRBV19 with TRBJ1-3; D may be TRBD1 (5 bases). Trimming took 3 bases from V and 3 from J, leaving 12 bases between them. This CDR3 region has 15 residues. The germline gives CDR1 LNHDA, CDR2 SQIVND (reference sequence). The DNA for the CDR3 is TGTGCCAGTAGTATTTTGGCAGGGTATGGAAACACCATATATTTT. It codes for CASSILAGYGNTIYF.

The genes are TRBV29-1 and TRBJ1-1, with TRBD1 matching over 9 bases. V lost 3 bases and J lost 2; bases outside the gene matches: 1. The CDR3 runs to 13 residues. Germline CDR1 is SQVTM and CDR2 is ANQGSEA. CDR3 DNA: TGCAGCGTTGAGGACAGGGGCAACACTGAAGCTTTCTTT. This translates into CSVEDRGNTEAFF.